The next 28 T cell receptor beta chains were all read from a single sample in a study of monozygotic twins with cystic fibrosis. Sequencing was performed with immunoSEQ multiplex PCR; in TCRdb, only in-frame clones are kept and a portion is missing. The sample records about 16,000 clones, about 96% being singletons. What was sequenced was blood. These receptors were taken from a girl aged 2-10 years with cystic fibrosis.

In its sample, this clone was seen once. This sequence joins TRBV9 and TRBJ2-7, with D uncertain. This CDR3 has 13 residues. Trimming took 1 base from V and 4 from J, leaving 9 bases between them. The germline gives CDR1 SGDLS, CDR2 YYNGEE. The CDR3 is CASSVLRDYEQYF. The CDR3 DNA reads as TGTGCCAGCAGCGTATTAAGGGATTACGAGCAGTACTTC.

The rearrangement links TRBV7-9 to TRBJ2-7; D remains unclear. Germline CDR1 and CDR2: SEHNR and FQNEAQ (reference sequence). Trimming removed 5 bases at V and 4 bases at J, with 6 bases between. The CDR3 extends over 11 amino acids. CDR3 nucleotides: TGTGCCAGCAGCCCAAAGTACGAGCAGTACTTC. This encodes CASSPKYEQYF.

The chain carries TRBV10-3 and TRBJ1-3; TRBD1 agrees at 7 bases. The V segment lost 4 bases and the J segment 1 base; nucleotides outside the gene matches: 4. CDR3 length equals 15 residues. Germline CDR1 reads ENHRY; CDR2 reads SYGVKD. CDR3 nucleotide sequence: TGTGCCATCAGTGGTACAGGGGCGTCTGGAAACACCATATATTTT. It codes for CAISGTGASGNTIYF.

The CDR3 loop is CASSLASGGTDTQYF. As DNA, the CDR3 is TGTGCCAGCAGCTTAGCCAGCGGGGGCACAGATACGCAGTATTTT. The V call is TRBV7-9, the J call TRBJ2-3; 7 positions agree with TRBD2. The V and J ends lost 0 bases and 1 base, in that order; junction bases with no gene match: 1. CDR1 SEHNR and CDR2 FQNEAQ come from the germline V gene (reference sequence). The CDR3 has 15 residues.

The chain has TRBV5-6 and TRBJ1-1; TRBD1 is a possible D gene (6 bases). This CDR3 is built from 15 residues. Per germline, CDR1 SGHDT and CDR2 YYEEEE. V was clipped by 1 base and J by 0 bases, with 10 bases between them. Here the CDR3 reads CASSLRGGLNTEAFF. CDR3 DNA: TGTGCCAGCAGCTTGAGGGGGGGTTTGAACACTGAAGCTTTCTTT.

This chain joins TRBV10-3 and TRBJ1-2, with 10 bases matching TRBD1. The CDR3 sequence is 14 residues long. Trimming took 7 bases from V and 6 from J; bases not matched to a gene: 8. Germline V CDR1 and CDR2: ENHRY, SYGVKD. The CDR3 loop reads CAINHIGQGDGYTF. The DNA for the CDR3 is TGTGCCATCAATCATATAGGACAGGGGGATGGCTACACCTTC.

The V and J genes are TRBV6-5 and TRBJ1-2, with D hard to call. The V gene lost 0 bases and the J gene lost 1 base, with 9 bases spanning the gap. CDR1 and CDR2 (germline): MNHEY, SVGAGI. The CDR3 loop spans 15 amino acids. Here the CDR3 DNA reads TGTGCCAGCAGTTACTCGAGCACAAATAACTATGGCTACACCTTC. It translates to CASSYSSTNNYGYTF.

The chain is built from TRBV14 and TRBJ1-2; no clear D. The CDR3 is 14 residues long. Germline V gene data show CDR1 as SGHDN and CDR2 as FVKESK. V lost 0 bases and J 2 bases, leaving 7 bases between the germline ends. CDR3 nucleotides: TGTGCCAGCAGCCAAGACCTCTGGAACTATGGCTACACCTTC. It translates to CASSQDLWNYGYTF.

The V and J genes are TRBV29-1 and TRBJ1-1; a weak D match, TRBD1 (6 bases). The germline V gene has CDR1 SQVTM and CDR2 ANQGSEA. V was pared by 4 bases and J by 5 bases, with 11 bases between. This CDR3 contains 12 residues. The DNA for the CDR3 is TGCAGCGTTGGAGAGGGGGGGACTGAAGCTTTCTTT. It yields the protein CSVGEGGTEAFF.

CDR3 loop: CAWEVGRTQYF. In nucleotides, the CDR3 is TGTGCCTGGGAGGTAGGGCGGACCCAGTACTTC. V usage is TRBV30 and J usage is TRBJ2-5; D gene ambiguous. CDR3 length: 11 amino acids. Germline CDR1 is GTSNPN and CDR2 is SVGIG (reference sequence). Trimming cost V 5 bases and J 7 bases, with 11 bases left between them.

V gene TRBV5-6 combines with J gene TRBJ2-1; 8 nucleotides line up with TRBD2. V lost 0 bases and J lost 6; bases outside the gene matches: 5. The CDR3 totals 15 residues. The germline V gene has CDR1 SGHDT and CDR2 YYEEEE. In nucleotides, the CDR3 is TGTGCCAGCAGCTTGGTTAGCGGGGCGACCAATGAGCAGTTCTTC. It translates to CASSLVSGATNEQFF.

The rearrangement joins TRBV4-3 to TRBJ1-2, with D possibly TRBD1 on 5 matching bases. Per germline, CDR1 LGHNA and CDR2 YSLEER. The CDR3 extends over 15 amino acids. Trimming took 1 base from V and 7 from J, leaving 16 bases between them. CDR3 sequence: CASSQVGIQVAGYTF. The DNA for the CDR3 is TGCGCCAGCAGCCAAGTAGGGATACAGGTAGCTGGCTACACCTTC.

V usage is TRBV6-6 and J usage is TRBJ1-1, with 7 positions matching TRBD1. The germline V gene encodes CDR1 MNHNY and CDR2 SVGAGI (reference sequence). The ends lost 3 bases at V and 6 bases at J; junction bases unmatched: 10. The CDR3 is 15 residues long. The CDR3, as DNA: TGTGCCAGCAGTTATGTTCAGGGGGGGTTCGCTGAAGCTTTCTTT. Protein sequence: CASSYVQGGFAEAFF.

The chain joins TRBV6-5 to TRBJ1-1; D gene unclear. The CDR3 runs to 13 residues. V shed 2 bases and J shed 3 bases, with 7 bases lying between them. CDR1 and CDR2 from the germline V gene are MNHEY and SVGAGI. The CDR3 DNA is TGTGCCAGCAGTTACGAGGCCTACACTGAAGCTTTCTTT. Its protein is CASSYEAYTEAFF.

CDR3: CASSWTSGGNTDTQYF. The CDR3 bases are TGTGCCAGCAGCTGGACTAGCGGGGGGAACACAGATACGCAGTATTTT. The rearrangement uses TRBV7-2 and TRBJ2-3; the match to TRBD2 covers 14 bases. Germline lookup yields CDR1 SGHTA and CDR2 FQGNSA. This CDR3 spans 16 amino acids. J was trimmed by 2 bases and V by 4 bases; bases with no gene match: 2.

The V gene is TRBV19, the J gene TRBJ2-7; the D is unclear. The CDR3 extends over 15 amino acids. Germline V gene lookup returns CDR1 LNHDA and CDR2 SQIVND (reference sequence). V was trimmed by 3 bases and J by 2 bases, leaving 14 bases between them. The CDR3 bases are TGTGCCAGTAGTATTGTCAGCAGCAGTACCTACGAGCAGTACTTC. Encoded protein: CASSIVSSSTYEQYF. The entire variable domain, with the rest obtained from reference TRBV19 and TRBJ2-7, is as follows: DGGITQSPKYLFRKEGQNVTLSCEQNLNHDAMYWYRQDPGQGLRLIYYSQIVNDFQKGDIAEGYSVSREKKESFPLTVTSAQKNPTAFYLCASSIVSSSTYEQYFGPGTRLTVT.

The V call is TRBV13, the J call TRBJ1-1; 7 nucleotides line up with TRBD1. J lost 4 bases, V lost 5 bases, and 16 bases had no gene match. Germline values: CDR1 PRHDT, CDR2 FYEKMQ (reference sequence). This CDR3 region has 17 residues. Here the CDR3 reads CASSPPRKTGFSTEAFF. The CDR3 coding sequence is TGTGCCAGCAGCCCACCCCGAAAGACAGGGTTCAGCACTGAAGCTTTCTTT.

The chain is built from TRBV4-1 and TRBJ2-1; D not certain. Germline lookup yields CDR1 MGHRA and CDR2 YSYEKL. V lost 0 bases, J lost 8 bases, and 5 bases lay in between. The CDR3 has 12 residues. The CDR3 region is CASSQDGDEQFF. As DNA, the CDR3 is TGCGCCAGCAGCCAAGATGGGGATGAGCAGTTCTTC.

This chain joins TRBV5-4 and TRBJ2-5; TRBD2 matches 13 bases. The J segment lost 2 bases and the V segment lost 4 bases, leaving 8 bases of the junction unmatched. Germline CDR1 is SGHNT and CDR2 is YYREEE (reference sequence). This CDR3 is built from 17 residues. The chain's CDR3 is CASSPLAGGLFQETQYF. For the CDR3, the DNA is TGTGCCAGCAGCCCACTAGCGGGGGGGCTTTTTCAAGAGACCCAGTACTTC.

The gene calls are TRBV14 and TRBJ1-1; 9 positions match TRBD1. The length of the CDR3 is 13 residues. Trimming removed 5 bases from V and 4 bases from J; junction bases left unmatched: 2. The V gene's germline CDR1 is SGHDN and CDR2 FVKESK. The CDR3 DNA follows: TGTGCCAGCAGCAGACAGGGGGGCACTGAAGCTTTCTTT. Translation: CASSRQGGTEAFF.

The chain carries TRBV19 and TRBJ2-1; D gene ambiguous. CDR1 is LNHDA, CDR2 SQIVND, per germline (reference sequence). V dropped 7 bases and J dropped 6 bases, with 19 bases sitting between them. The CDR3 is 15 residues long. CDR3 region: CASKVSLRISNEQFF. In nucleotides, the CDR3 is TGTGCCAGTAAGGTCAGTCTTAGGATAAGCAATGAGCAGTTCTTC.

The genes are TRBV7-9 and TRBJ2-3; 8 nucleotides line up with TRBD1. Germline V gives CDR1 SEHNR, CDR2 FQNEAQ (reference sequence). The junction had 7 bases not matched to a gene; V was cut back by 5 bases and J by 3 bases. CDR3 size: 15 residues. The CDR3 bases are TGTGCCAGCAGCCCACAGGGGGTGGAGACAGATACGCAGTATTTT. This codes for CASSPQGVETDTQYF.

The chain employs TRBV6-1 and TRBJ1-5; 7 bases line up with TRBD1. Germline V CDR1 and CDR2: MNHNS, SASEGT. The CDR3 is 14 residues long. V lost 2 bases and J lost 7; bases outside the gene matches: 5. The CDR3 is CASSELQGKQPQHF. The CDR3 DNA is TGTGCCAGCAGTGAATTACAGGGGAAACAGCCCCAGCATTTT.

V gene TRBV28 combines with J gene TRBJ1-5, with 12 nucleotides matching TRBD1. The germline CDR1 and CDR2 sequences are MDHEN and SYDVKM. This CDR3 is built from 16 residues. V shed 3 bases and J 6 bases; nucleotides not matched to a gene: 6. The CDR3 DNA follows: TGTGCCAGCAGTTTCTCGGGACAGGGGGCCGCTCAGCCCCAGCATTTT. Its protein product is CASSFSGQGAAQPQHF.

This clone was observed once. V is TRBV7-2 and J is TRBJ1-5; D might be TRBD1 (5 bases). Germline-derived CDR1 and CDR2 are SGHTA and FQGNSA. V gave up 3 bases and J gave up 2 bases, with 11 bases separating them. CDR3 size: 15 residues. CDR3 nucleotide sequence: TGTGCCAGCAGCTTTTCGGGGGTTGGCAATCAGCCCCAGCATTTT. Translated: CASSFSGVGNQPQHF.

The CDR3 sequence: CASSIGRGQPAKNIQYF. CDR3 coding DNA: TGTGCCAGTAGTATTGGCCGAGGACAGCCCGCCAAAAACATTCAGTACTTC. The genes are TRBV19 and TRBJ2-4, with D perhaps TRBD1 (6 bases). The CDR3 totals 17 residues. CDR1 and CDR2 (germline): LNHDA, SQIVND (reference sequence). The V gene lost 3 bases and the J gene lost 1 base, with 16 bases spanning the gap.

V is TRBV9 and J is TRBJ2-1; D ambiguous. Germline CDR1 and CDR2: SGDLS and YYNGEE. CDR3 length equals 15 residues. With 0 bases removed from V and 6 bases from J, the gap between germline ends came to 13 bases. The CDR3 DNA follows: TGTGCCAGCAGCGTAGGCTCGTTGGCTGGCAATGAGCAGTTCTTC. It codes for CASSVGSLAGNEQFF.

The chain employs TRBV6-5 and TRBJ2-1, with TRBD2 as a possible D gene (5 bases). Between the trimmed V and J ends, which lost 5 bases and 0 bases, there was a span of 11 bases. Germline V gene sequence: CDR1 MNHEY, CDR2 SVGAGI. The CDR3 length is 15 residues. The CDR3 coding sequence is TGTGCCAGCAGTCCCTGGAGGAGCTCCTACAATGAGCAGTTCTTC. This codes for CASSPWRSSYNEQFF.